This entry concerns a single TCR beta chain. The antigen remains unidentified. Treatment described: 15 to 20 received Ad26.COV2.S at low or high dose, single or two shots; 5 received placebo; per-sample allocation not given. The samples date from day 63 after the first vaccine or placebo injection. V lost 2 bases, J lost 4 bases, and 8 bases stayed unmatched. The CDR3 covers 15 residues. Germline V lookup: CDR1 SGHNT, CDR2 YYREEE (reference sequence). These data are taken from a study of Ad26.COV2.S vaccination and SARS-CoV-2 variants. In the study overall: This donor came from the COV1001 trial of Ad26.COV2.S.

The protocol was immunoSEQ multiplex PCR, while the TCRdb copy is restricted to in-frame clones and leaves out a portion. The profile covers roughly 700,000 clones, with 89% appearing a single time and around 1.5% taken by the ten largest. Study-wide findings and caveats: Measurements of TCR breadth and depth may have given underestimates of the total T cell responses.

The chain recombines TRBV5-4 with TRBJ1-2; 7 bases are shared with TRBD1. The receptor was derived from a person between 18 and 65 years old who received the Ad26.COV2.S COVID-19 vaccine or a placebo. This sample comprised peripheral blood, obtained in a trial of Ad26.COV2.S vaccine versus placebo. In DNA, the CDR3 is TGTGCCAGCAGCTTATTCGGAGGGGGCGTCTATGGCTACACCTTC. Residues: CASSLFGGGVYGYTF.